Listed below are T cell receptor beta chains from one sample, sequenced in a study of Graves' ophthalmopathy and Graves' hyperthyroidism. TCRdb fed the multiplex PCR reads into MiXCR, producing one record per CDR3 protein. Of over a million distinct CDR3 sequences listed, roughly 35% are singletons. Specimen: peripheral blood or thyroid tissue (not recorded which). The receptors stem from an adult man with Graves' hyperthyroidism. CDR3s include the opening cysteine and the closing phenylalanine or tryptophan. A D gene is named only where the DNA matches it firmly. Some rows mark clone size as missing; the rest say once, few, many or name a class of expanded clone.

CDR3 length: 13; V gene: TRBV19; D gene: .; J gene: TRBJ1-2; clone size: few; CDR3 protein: CASSSTGKSGYTF; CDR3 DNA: TGTGCCAGTAGTTCCACAGGGAAAAGTGGCTACACCTTC
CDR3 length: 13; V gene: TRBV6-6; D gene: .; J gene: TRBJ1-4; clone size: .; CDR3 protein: CASTGDGGEKLFF; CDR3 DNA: TGTGCCAGCACGGGAGACGGCGGGGAAAAACTGTTTTTT
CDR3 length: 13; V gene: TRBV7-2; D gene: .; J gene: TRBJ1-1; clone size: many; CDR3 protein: CAIVFRGLAEAFF; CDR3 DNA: TGTGCCATCGTCTTTAGGGGATTAGCTGAAGCTTTCTTT
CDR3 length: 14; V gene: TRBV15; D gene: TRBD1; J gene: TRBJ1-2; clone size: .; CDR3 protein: CATSSGTGDDGYTF; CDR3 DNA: TGTGCCACCAGCAGCGGAACAGGGGACGATGGCTACACCTTC
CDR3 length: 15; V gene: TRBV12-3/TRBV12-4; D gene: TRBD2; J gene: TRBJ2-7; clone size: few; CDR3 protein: CASSSVLAGAYEQYF; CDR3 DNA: TGTGCCAGCAGTTCGGTACTAGCGGGAGCCTACGAGCAGTACTTC
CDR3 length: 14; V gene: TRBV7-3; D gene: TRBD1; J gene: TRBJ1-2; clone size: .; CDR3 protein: CASSLETGIGGYTF; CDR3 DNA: TGTGCCAGCAGTTTGGAGACAGGGATAGGTGGCTACACCTTC
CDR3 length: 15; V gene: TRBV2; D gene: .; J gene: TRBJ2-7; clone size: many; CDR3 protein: CASSEIVGAGYEQYF; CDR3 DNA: TGTGCCAGCAGTGAAATCGTGGGGGCTGGGTACGAGCAGTACTTC
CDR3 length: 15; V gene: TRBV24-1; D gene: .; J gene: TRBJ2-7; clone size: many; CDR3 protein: CATSGPGTASYEQYF; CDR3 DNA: TGTGCCACCAGTGGGCCGGGGACGGCATCCTACGAGCAGTACTTC
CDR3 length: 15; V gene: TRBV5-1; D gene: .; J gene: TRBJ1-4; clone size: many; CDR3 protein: CASSPKDATNEKLFF; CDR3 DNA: TGCGCCAGCAGCCCCAAAGACGCAACTAATGAAAAACTGTTTTTT
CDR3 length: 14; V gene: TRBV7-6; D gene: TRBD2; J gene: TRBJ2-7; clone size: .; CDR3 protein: CASSFRLAGLEQYF; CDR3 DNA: TGTGCCAGCAGCTTCCGCCTAGCGGGACTCGAGCAGTACTTC
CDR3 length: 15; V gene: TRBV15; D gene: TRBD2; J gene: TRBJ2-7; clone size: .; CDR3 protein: CATEHWLAGGAEQYF; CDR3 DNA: TGTGCCACTGAGCACTGGCTAGCGGGAGGGGCTGAGCAGTACTTC
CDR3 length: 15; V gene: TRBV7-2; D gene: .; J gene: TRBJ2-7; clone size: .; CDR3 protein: CASSSIGTPFFEQYF; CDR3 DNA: TGTGCCAGCAGTTCGATCGGGACCCCCTTTTTCGAGCAGTACTTC
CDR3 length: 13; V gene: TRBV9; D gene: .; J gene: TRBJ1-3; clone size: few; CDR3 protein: CASSVDGRNTIYF; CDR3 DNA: TGTGCCAGCAGCGTAGATGGGAGAAACACCATATATTTT
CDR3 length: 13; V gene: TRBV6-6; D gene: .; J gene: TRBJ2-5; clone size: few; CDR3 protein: CASSLGHRETQYF; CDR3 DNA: TGTGCCAGCAGTCTAGGACACAGGGAGACCCAGTACTTC
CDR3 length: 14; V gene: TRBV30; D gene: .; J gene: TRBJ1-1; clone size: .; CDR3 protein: CAWSAEGPLFEAFF; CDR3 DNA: TGTGCCTGGAGCGCAGAGGGACCGTTATTCGAAGCTTTCTTT
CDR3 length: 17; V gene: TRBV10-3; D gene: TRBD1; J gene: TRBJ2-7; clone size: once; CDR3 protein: CAISENDRGRIDYEQYF; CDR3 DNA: TGTGCCATCAGTGAGAACGACAGGGGGCGCATTGATTACGAGCAGTACTTC
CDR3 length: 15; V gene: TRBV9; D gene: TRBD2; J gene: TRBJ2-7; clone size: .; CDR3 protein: CASSQDHGDYDGQYF; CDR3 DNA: TGTGCCAGCAGCCAAGATCACGGGGACTACGATGGGCAGTACTTC
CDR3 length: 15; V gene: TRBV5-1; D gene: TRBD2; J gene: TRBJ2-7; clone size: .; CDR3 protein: CASSGGGGPSCEQYF; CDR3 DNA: TGCGCCAGCAGCGGTGGGGGGGGTCCCTCCTGCGAGCAGTACTTC
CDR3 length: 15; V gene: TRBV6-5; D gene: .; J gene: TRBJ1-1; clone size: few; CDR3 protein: CASSSARGLNTEAFF; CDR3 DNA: TGTGCCAGCAGTTCCGCTCGGGGGCTGAACACTGAAGCTTTCTTT
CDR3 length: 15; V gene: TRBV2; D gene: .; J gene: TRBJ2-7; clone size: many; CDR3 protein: CASSAYGGANYEQYF; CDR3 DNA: TGTGCCAGCAGCGCGTATGGGGGCGCCAACTACGAGCAGTACTTC
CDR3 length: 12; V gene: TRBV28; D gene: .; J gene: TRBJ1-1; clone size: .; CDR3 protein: CASSLLGHGAFF; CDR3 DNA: TGTGCCAGCAGTTTATTGGGGCATGGGGCTTTCTTT
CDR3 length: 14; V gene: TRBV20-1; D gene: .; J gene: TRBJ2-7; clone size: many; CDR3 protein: CSASAEGRLDEQYF; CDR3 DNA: TGCAGTGCTAGTGCGGAGGGAAGATTGGACGAGCAGTACTTC
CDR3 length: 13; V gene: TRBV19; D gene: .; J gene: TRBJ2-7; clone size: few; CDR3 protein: CASKGGTNYEQYF; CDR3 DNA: TGTGCCAGTAAGGGCGGGACAAACTACGAGCAGTACTTC
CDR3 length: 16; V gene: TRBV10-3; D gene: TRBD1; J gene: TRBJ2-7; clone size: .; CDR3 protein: CAISDGTGVPLREQYF; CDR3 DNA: TGTGCCATCAGTGACGGGACAGGGGTCCCGCTCCGGGAGCAGTACTTC
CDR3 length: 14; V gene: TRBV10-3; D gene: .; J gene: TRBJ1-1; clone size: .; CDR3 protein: CAISDRAGGTEAFF; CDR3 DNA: TGTGCCATCAGTGATCGGGCGGGAGGCACTGAAGCTTTCTTT
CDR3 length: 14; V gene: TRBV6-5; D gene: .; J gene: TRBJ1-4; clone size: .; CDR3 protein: CASSLDGSREKLFF; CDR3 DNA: TGTGCCAGCAGCTTAGACGGATCCCGCGAAAAACTGTTTTTT
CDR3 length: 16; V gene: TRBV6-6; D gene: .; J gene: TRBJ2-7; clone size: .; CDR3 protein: CASSYGWRVRVYEQYF; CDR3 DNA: TGTGCCAGCAGTTACGGGTGGCGGGTCAGGGTTTACGAGCAGTACTTC
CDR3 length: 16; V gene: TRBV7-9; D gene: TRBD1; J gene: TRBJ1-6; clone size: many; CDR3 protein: CASSYDRVGENSPLHF; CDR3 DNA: TGTGCCAGCAGCTATGACAGGGTCGGTGAGAATTCACCCCTCCACTTT
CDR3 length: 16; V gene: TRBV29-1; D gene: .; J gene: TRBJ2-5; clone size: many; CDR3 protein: CSVDNMGRGAGETQYF; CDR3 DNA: TGCAGCGTAGATAATATGGGGAGGGGGGCCGGCGAGACCCAGTACTTC
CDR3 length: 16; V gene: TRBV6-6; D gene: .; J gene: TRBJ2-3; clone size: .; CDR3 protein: CASSDDAGSPGDTQYF; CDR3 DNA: TGTGCCAGCAGTGACGACGCGGGTAGTCCCGGGGATACGCAGTATTTT
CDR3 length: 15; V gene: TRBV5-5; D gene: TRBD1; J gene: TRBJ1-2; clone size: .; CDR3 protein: CASVPGQGADYGYTF; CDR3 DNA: TGTGCCAGCGTCCCGGGACAGGGGGCTGATTATGGCTACACCTTC
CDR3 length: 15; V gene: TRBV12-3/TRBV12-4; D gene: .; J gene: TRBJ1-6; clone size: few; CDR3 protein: CASSRPGTRVSPLHF; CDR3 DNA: TGTGCCAGCAGCCGACCCGGGACTCGGGTTTCACCCCTCCACTTT
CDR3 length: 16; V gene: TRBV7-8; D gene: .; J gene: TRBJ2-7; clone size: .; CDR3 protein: CASSNARQGLSYEQYF; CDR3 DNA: TGTGCCAGCAGCAACGCCAGACAGGGACTCTCCTACGAGCAGTACTTC
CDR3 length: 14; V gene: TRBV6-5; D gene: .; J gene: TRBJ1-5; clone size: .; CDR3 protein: CASSYRTAYQPQHF; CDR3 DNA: TGTGCCAGCAGTTACCGGACAGCTTATCAGCCCCAGCATTTT
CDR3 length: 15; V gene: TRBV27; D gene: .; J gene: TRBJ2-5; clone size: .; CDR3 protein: CATAEPPDPQETQYF; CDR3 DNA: TGTGCCACCGCGGAGCCTCCGGACCCACAAGAGACCCAGTACTTC
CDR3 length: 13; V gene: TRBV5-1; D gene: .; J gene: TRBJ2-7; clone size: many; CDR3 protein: CASSLLGPGEQYF; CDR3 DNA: TGCGCCAGCAGCTTGTTGGGACCTGGGGAGCAGTACTTC